Each of the 7 T cell receptor beta chains below was sequenced from the same sample in a study of blood T cell repertoires in COVID-19. Profiled with immunoSEQ multiplex PCR; TCRdb holds only in-frame clones, not every one. The sample includes about 250,000 clones, roughly 82% of them seen just once. The sequencing input was peripheral blood. The receptors derive from a woman of 80 years or more with COVID-19, enrolled during active disease.

V and J are TRBV4-3 and TRBJ2-3, with D perhaps matching TRBD1 (6 bases). Germline CDR1 and CDR2: LGHNA and YSLEER. The CDR3 runs to 15 residues. Trimming stripped 3 bases from V and 5 bases from J, with 15 bases between. In nucleotides, the CDR3 is TGCGCCAGCAGCCATACAGGGAAATTTGAAGATACGCAGTATTTT. It codes for CASSHTGKFEDTQYF.

The J gene is TRBJ1-6, the V gene TRBV4-1, with TRBD1 matching over 7 bases. This CDR3 contains 18 residues. Germline CDR1 reads MGHRA; CDR2 reads YSYEKL. V shed 0 bases and J 5 bases; nucleotides not matched to a gene: 10. The CDR3 sequence is CASSQDQGGRSDNSPLHF. CDR3 bases: TGCGCCAGCAGCCAAGATCAGGGGGGACGGTCGGATAATTCACCCCTCCACTTT.

This chain uses TRBV19 with TRBJ2-2; 8 bases match TRBD2. This CDR3 spans 15 amino acids. Germline V lookup: CDR1 LNHDA, CDR2 SQIVND (reference sequence). J gave up 6 bases and V 7 bases, and 10 bases lay outside the gene matches. The CDR3 region has the DNA TGTGCCAGTATTGATGGTAGCGGGGATTCCGGGGAGCTGTTTTTT. Amino acids: CASIDGSGDSGELFF.

V is TRBV28 and J is TRBJ1-2; D is unresolved. Germline values: CDR1 MDHEN, CDR2 SYDVKM. V lost 8 bases to trimming and J lost 2 bases, with 9 bases between them. The CDR3 loop spans 12 amino acids. Here the CDR3 reads CASRGLNYGYTF. For the CDR3, the DNA is TGTGCCAGCCGCGGACTCAACTATGGCTACACCTTC.

This clone was counted between two and nine times. V and J are TRBV27 and TRBJ1-4; possible D gene TRBD1, 5 bases. From germline, CDR1 is MNHEY and CDR2 SMNVEV (reference sequence). The CDR3 contains 19 residues. V gave up 0 bases and J gave up 8 bases, with 25 bases separating them. Written as DNA, the CDR3 is TGTGCCAGCAGTTTATCGGCCCATTCCGGCGGGGGAGGAAAAGAAAAACTGTTTTTT. Amino acid sequence: CASSLSAHSGGGGKEKLFF.

V and J are TRBV2 and TRBJ2-5; the D is unclear. The V end lost 7 bases, the J end lost 2 bases, and 5 bases lay between the germline ends. The CDR3 totals 11 residues. Germline V gene sequence: CDR1 SNHLY, CDR2 FYNNEI. CDR3 sequence (DNA): TGTGCCAGCACCCAGCAAGAGACCCAGTACTTC. Translated, it gives CASTQQETQYF.

This clone was observed a single time. The V call is TRBV5-5, the J call TRBJ1-1, with 9 bases fitting TRBD1. CDR1 SGHKS and CDR2 YYEKEE come from the germline V gene (reference sequence). Trimming cost V 1 base and J 10 bases; bases outside gene matches: 11. The CDR3 runs to 15 residues. DNA for the CDR3: TGTGCCAGCAGCTTGTTCACGGGACAGGGCGATCGAGCTTTCTTT. It codes for CASSLFTGQGDRAFF.